Each of the 30 T cell receptor beta chains below was sequenced from the same sample in a study of T cell repertoires in cytomegalovirus infection. TCRdb re-analysed the reads in MiXCR, keeping a single row per CDR3 protein. The table records about 250,000 distinct CDR3 sequences, approximately 6.7% of them present only once. The sequenced sample consisted of PBMCs. These receptors were taken from a human donor in good health (CMV status not recorded). Some clones in this sample may be carry-over from other donors' samples.

About this clonotype: A much larger clone differs from this one at a single base, so this may be a read error. The chain employs TRBV4-1 and TRBJ1-1; the D gene is possibly TRBD1 (5 bases). This CDR3 is 14 amino acids long. Per germline, CDR1 MGHRA and CDR2 YSYEKL. The DNA for the CDR3 is TGTGCCAGCAGCCGACAGTCGGGGTCCATTGAAGCTTTCTTT. This gives the protein CASSRQSGSIEAFF.

There are many counts of this clonotype. The CDR3 loop is CASSSRGGNGELFF. The CDR3 DNA is TGTGCCAGCAGCTCCAGGGGGGGAAACGGGGAGCTGTTTTTT. This rearrangement joins TRBV7-2 to TRBJ2-2, with D tentatively TRBD1 or TRBD2 (7 bases each). The CDR3 is 14 residues long. Deletions cut 4 bases from V and 7 bases from J, with 13 bases between. Germline V gene data show CDR1 as SGHTA and CDR2 as FQGNSA.

This clonotype was picked up many times. The DNA of the CDR3 is TGTGCCAGTACCCAGACTGGGGCCAACGTCCTGACTTTC. Protein: CASTQTGANVLTF. This chain links TRBV19 with TRBJ2-6, with D unresolved. Germline V CDR1 and CDR2: LNHDA, SQIVND (reference sequence). V was shortened by 7 bases and J by 2 bases, with 6 bases between the two germline ends. This CDR3 comprises 13 residues. Full variable domain (outside the CDR3, taken from reference TRBV19 and TRBJ2-6): DGGITQSPKYLFRKEGQNVTLSCEQNLNHDAMYWYRQDPGQGLRLIYYSQIVNDFQKGDIAEGYSVSREKKESFPLTVTSAQKNPTAFYLCASTQTGANVLTFGAGSRLTVL.

This clonotype has a count of ten or more. The chain uses TRBV7-2 and TRBJ1-2; no definite D call. The germline gives CDR1 SGHTA, CDR2 FQGNSA. The CDR3 loop spans 17 amino acids. V was trimmed by 1 base and J by 4 bases, leaving 19 bases between them. CDR3 bases: TGTGCCAGCAGCTTAGTGTTATCCGGCACGGTGGGCTATGGCTACACCTTC. Protein: CASSLVLSGTVGYGYTF.

This clonotype was recorded at least ten times. This sequence joins TRBV7-9 and TRBJ2-1; TRBD1 matches at 8 bases. The germline gives CDR1 SEHNR, CDR2 FQNEAQ (reference sequence). This CDR3 has 15 amino acids. The V and J ends lost 4 bases and 4 bases, in that order; junction bases with no gene match: 6. The DNA of the CDR3 is TGTGCCAGCAGCTCTCCGGGACAGGCTTACAATGAGCAGTTCTTC. Its translation: CASSSPGQAYNEQFF.

At least ten counts were recorded for this clonotype. The genes are TRBV7-2 and TRBJ2-2, with unresolved D. Per germline, CDR1 SGHTA and CDR2 FQGNSA. The CDR3 is made up of 17 amino acids. The V end lost 5 bases, the J end lost 0 bases, and 16 bases lay between the germline ends. The CDR3 DNA reads as TGTGCCAGCAGCACCAAGGGCCCGCCCTCGAACACCGGGGAGCTGTTTTTT. Translating gives CASSTKGPPSNTGELFF. Based on the CDR3 plus reference TRBV7-2 and TRBJ2-2, the full variable domain is GAGVSQSPSNKVTEKGKDVELRCDPISGHTALYWYRQSLGQGLEFLIYFQGNSAPDKSGLPSDRFSAERTGGSVSTLTIQRTQQEDSAVYLCASSTKGPPSNTGELFFGEGSRLTVL.

This clonotype was observed at least ten times. V is TRBV6-2 or TRBV6-3 and J is TRBJ2-7; no clear D gene. Trimming cost V 4 bases and J 0 bases, with 7 bases left between them. Per germline, CDR1 MNHEY and CDR2 SVGEGT. The CDR3 spans 13 residues. This CDR3 reads CASSFPISYEQYF. CDR3 nucleotides: TGTGCCAGCAGTTTCCCGATCTCCTACGAGCAGTACTTC.

The chain links TRBV5-4 to TRBJ2-7; the match to TRBD1 covers 7 bases. Per germline, CDR1 SGHNT and CDR2 YYREEE (reference sequence). Germline trimming cut 0 bases from V and 1 base from J; bases unmatched to any gene: 10. The CDR3 is 17 residues long. This CDR3 is CASSLDPRDRSSYEQYF. In DNA, the CDR3 is TGTGCCAGCAGCTTGGATCCCCGGGACAGAAGTTCCTACGAGCAGTACTTC.

This sequence joins TRBV29-1 and TRBJ1-2; D is uncertain. CDR3 size: 12 residues. V gave up 0 bases and J gave up 4 bases, with 6 bases separating them. CDR1 and CDR2 (germline): SQVTM, ANQGSEA. CDR3 DNA: TGCAGCGTTGAAGATGGGAGCTATGGCTACACCTTC. Its protein product is CSVEDGSYGYTF.

This chain connects TRBV6-6 to TRBJ2-1, with TRBD2 matching 11 bases. The CDR3 has 16 amino acids. Losses at the gene ends were 6 bases for V and 1 base for J; bases not matched to a gene: 5. Germline V gene lookup returns CDR1 MNHNY and CDR2 SVGAGI (reference sequence). In nucleotides, the CDR3 is TGTGCCAGCAGCACGACTAGCGGGATATCCTACAATGAGCAGTTCTTC. Residues: CASSTTSGISYNEQFF.

V and J are TRBV18 and TRBJ1-1, with a weak D call TRBD1 (6 bases). V lost 4 bases and J lost 5, with 17 bases in between. The germline gives CDR1 KGHSH, CDR2 LQKENI. CDR3 length equals 15 residues. CDR3 sequence (DNA): TGTGCCAGCTCACAAAGCGGGGGGGGCCAGACTGAAGCTTTCTTT. Translation gives CASSQSGGGQTEAFF.

This clonotype came up many times. This chain links TRBV12-3 or TRBV12-4 with TRBJ1-3, with D possibly TRBD1 on 5 matching bases. This CDR3 contains 12 residues. V lost 11 bases and J 4 bases, leaving 12 bases between the germline ends. Here the CDR3 reads CAVLRGGNTIYF. CDR3 bases: TGTGCCGTTTTGAGGGGAGGAAACACCATATATTTT.

This clonotype was found many times. The chain combines TRBV29-1 with TRBJ2-2; 8 positions match TRBD1. The CDR3 has 14 amino acids. Germline CDR1 SQVTM, CDR2 ANQGSEA. The ends lost 7 bases at V and 5 bases at J; junction bases unmatched: 9. In DNA, the CDR3 is TGCAGCGCAGGACAGGGCGAGGGAACCGGGGAGCTGTTTTTT. Protein: CSAGQGEGTGELFF.

This clonotype was counted many times. The J gene is TRBJ2-7, the V gene TRBV28; D unresolved. Germline CDR1 and CDR2: MDHEN and SYDVKM. Trimming took 7 bases from V and 0 from J, leaving 10 bases between them. This CDR3 is 13 amino acids long. The CDR3 spells CASINLSSYEQYF. CDR3 sequence (DNA): TGTGCCAGCATCAACCTTAGCTCCTACGAGCAGTACTTC. The variable domain in full, with the rest retrieved from reference TRBV28 and TRBJ2-7, is DVKVTQSSRYLVKRTGEKVFLECVQDMDHENMFWYRQDPGLGLRLIYFSYDVKMKEKGDIPEGYSVSREKKERFSLILESASTNQTSMYLCASINLSSYEQYFGPGTRLTVT.

This clonotype was recorded many times. This chain uses TRBV25-1 with TRBJ1-2, with TRBD1 matching over 11 bases. Germline V gene sequence: CDR1 MGHDK, CDR2 SYGVNS. After removal of 2 bases from V and 3 bases from J, the junction contained 2 bases not matched to a gene. The CDR3 sequence is 15 residues long. This CDR3 is CASSERDRGDYGYTF. DNA of the CDR3: TGTGCCAGCAGTGAAAGGGACAGGGGGGACTATGGCTACACCTTC.

There are many counts of this clonotype. V is TRBV7-8 and J is TRBJ1-2; 9 nucleotides match TRBD1. This CDR3 spans 15 amino acids. After removal of 0 bases from V and 7 bases from J, the junction contained 6 bases not matched to a gene. Germline lookup yields CDR1 SGHVS and CDR2 FQNEAQ. The CDR3 sequence is CASSLADGTGFGYTF. The DNA of the CDR3 is TGTGCCAGCAGCTTAGCGGACGGGACAGGGTTTGGCTACACCTTC.

In this sample, this clonotype turned up many times. This chain connects TRBV7-2 to TRBJ1-1; D perhaps matches TRBD1 (5 bases). CDR1 is SGHTA and CDR2 is FQGNSA in the germline V gene. Between the trimmed V and J ends, which lost 0 bases and 7 bases, there was a span of 12 bases. The CDR3 loop spans 14 amino acids. CDR3 protein: CASSLAIRGVEAFF. Written as DNA, the CDR3 is TGTGCCAGCAGCTTAGCTATCCGGGGGGTTGAAGCTTTCTTT.

The chain has TRBV2 and TRBJ2-7, with D unclear. CDR3 length: 12 residues. Germline assignment: CDR1 SNHLY and CDR2 FYNNEI. The V end was cut by 2 bases, the J end by 3 bases, with 5 bases between. CDR3 sequence reads: CASSERSYEQYF. The CDR3 DNA reads TGTGCCAGCAGTGAACGCAGCTACGAGCAGTACTTC.

This clonotype was observed many times. The chain's CDR3 is CSARDTSGDNEQFF. CDR3 DNA: TGCAGTGCTAGAGACACTAGCGGGGACAATGAGCAGTTCTTC. The chain combines TRBV20-1 with TRBJ2-1; 10 bases fit TRBD2. CDR1 and CDR2 from the germline V gene are DFQATT and SNEGSKA (reference sequence). CDR3 size: 14 residues. V was pared by 0 bases and J by 5 bases, with 1 base of the junction left unmatched.

This clonotype was seen at least ten times. The rearrangement links TRBV6-6 to TRBJ1-1; tentative D call: TRBD1 (5 bases). This CDR3 region has 12 residues. From germline, CDR1 is MNHNY and CDR2 SVGAGI (reference sequence). Between the trimmed V and J ends, which lost 6 bases and 7 bases, there was a span of 12 bases. CDR3 residues: CASRGRLGEAFF. In nucleotides, the CDR3 is TGTGCCAGCAGGGGACGGCTTGGTGAAGCTTTCTTT.

As concerns this clonotype: A much larger clone differs from this one at a single base, so this may be a read error. This chain uses TRBV30 with TRBJ1-2, with 9 bases aligning to TRBD1. From germline, CDR1 is GTSNPN and CDR2 SVGIG (reference sequence). The CDR3 is made up of 14 amino acids. The CDR3: CAWSLGQGTYGYAF. The CDR3 nucleotides read TGTGCCTGGAGCCTTGGACAGGGGACCTATGGCTACGCCTTC.

In its sample, this clonotype was seen many times. This chain links TRBV6-2 or TRBV6-3 with TRBJ2-3, with TRBD1 identical over 7 bases. The germline CDR1 and CDR2 sequences are MNHEY and SVGEGT. The V segment lost 5 bases and the J segment 1 base; nucleotides outside the gene matches: 21. There are 20 residues in the CDR3. CDR3 protein: CASSPQKPGTAHVGTDTQYF. The DNA for the CDR3 is TGTGCCAGCAGTCCGCAGAAGCCCGGGACAGCACACGTGGGCACAGATACGCAGTATTTT.

This clonotype was observed at least ten times. The rearrangement links TRBV7-6 to TRBJ2-3; TRBD2 is a possible D gene (5 bases). The germline V and J ends were trimmed by 4 bases and 0 bases, with 11 bases remaining between them. The CDR3 consists of 15 residues. Germline V gene sequence: CDR1 SGHVS, CDR2 FNYEAQ. The CDR3 DNA reads as TGTGCCAGCAGCTCCCGGGGTCCCAGCACAGATACGCAGTATTTT. Translating it yields CASSSRGPSTDTQYF.

This clonotype has a count of ten or more. This chain joins TRBV6-5 and TRBJ2-3; TRBD2 is a possible D gene (7 bases). V shed 4 bases and J shed 5 bases, with 16 bases lying between them. Per the germline V gene, CDR1 is MNHEY and CDR2 is SVGAGI. This CDR3 is 15 amino acids long. The CDR3 nucleotides read TGTGCCAGCAGTTCCCCTAGGGGGGAGGGAGATACGCAGTATTTT. It encodes CASSSPRGEGDTQYF.

This clonotype showed up many times. V and J are TRBV6-2 or TRBV6-3 and TRBJ1-1; 7 bases map to TRBD1. The CDR3 is made up of 15 amino acids. Germline CDR1 reads MNHEY; CDR2 reads SVGEGT. V lost 8 bases to trimming and J lost 0 bases; unmatched junction nucleotides: 9. The CDR3 reads CASHDRVRMNTEAFF. The CDR3 region has the DNA TGTGCCAGCCACGACAGGGTTCGTATGAACACTGAAGCTTTCTTT.

This clonotype has more than one count but fewer than ten. The chain is built from TRBV4-3 and TRBJ2-5; 10 bases match TRBD2. This CDR3 spans 18 amino acids. CDR1 is LGHNA and CDR2 is YSLEER in the germline V gene. V dropped 0 bases and J dropped 4; count of bases not matched to a gene: 11. The CDR3 region has the DNA TGCGCCAGCAGCCAAGATGCTAGCGGGGGCTCCGAGGGAGAGACCCAGTACTTC. Protein product: CASSQDASGGSEGETQYF.

This clonotype was counted only a few times. This chain joins TRBV12-3 or TRBV12-4 and TRBJ1-5, with 9 bases fitting TRBD1. The CDR3 has 18 amino acids. Trimming at V came to 6 bases and at J to 0 bases, leaving 12 bases not matched to a gene. The CDR3 sequence is CASSLGQGRRYSNQPQHF. The DNA of the CDR3 is TGTGCCAGCAGCCTGGGACAGGGAAGGCGGTATAGCAATCAGCCCCAGCATTTT.

Ten or more counts support this clonotype. The chain combines TRBV20-1 with TRBJ1-1; 9 positions agree with TRBD1. The junction had 9 bases not matched to a gene; V was cut back by 3 bases and J by 4 bases. Germline V gene sequence: CDR1 DFQATT, CDR2 SNEGSKA (reference sequence). This CDR3 comprises 15 residues. CDR3: CSASPGQGIGTEAFF. CDR3 coding DNA: TGCAGTGCTAGTCCGGGACAGGGAATTGGCACTGAAGCTTTCTTT.

This sequence joins TRBV5-6 and TRBJ1-1; the D gene is possibly TRBD1 (5 bases). Trimming left V 0 bases short and J 4 bases short, with 16 bases between. This CDR3 is built from 16 residues. CDR1 SGHDT and CDR2 YYEEEE come from the germline V gene. Here the CDR3 reads CASSLAGWGGGTEAFF. CDR3 nucleotides: TGTGCCAGCAGCTTGGCCGGGTGGGGCGGGGGCACTGAAGCTTTCTTT.

This clonotype was counted at least ten times. The J gene is TRBJ2-1, the V gene TRBV12-3 or TRBV12-4; 13 bases are a match to TRBD2. The length of the CDR3 is 22 residues. J was trimmed by 7 bases and V by 8 bases; bases with no gene match: 29. This chain's CDR3 is CASGFRNSIPGLAGAQGNEQFF. In DNA, the CDR3 is TGTGCCAGCGGATTCCGGAACTCAATCCCCGGACTAGCGGGGGCTCAGGGGAATGAGCAGTTCTTC.